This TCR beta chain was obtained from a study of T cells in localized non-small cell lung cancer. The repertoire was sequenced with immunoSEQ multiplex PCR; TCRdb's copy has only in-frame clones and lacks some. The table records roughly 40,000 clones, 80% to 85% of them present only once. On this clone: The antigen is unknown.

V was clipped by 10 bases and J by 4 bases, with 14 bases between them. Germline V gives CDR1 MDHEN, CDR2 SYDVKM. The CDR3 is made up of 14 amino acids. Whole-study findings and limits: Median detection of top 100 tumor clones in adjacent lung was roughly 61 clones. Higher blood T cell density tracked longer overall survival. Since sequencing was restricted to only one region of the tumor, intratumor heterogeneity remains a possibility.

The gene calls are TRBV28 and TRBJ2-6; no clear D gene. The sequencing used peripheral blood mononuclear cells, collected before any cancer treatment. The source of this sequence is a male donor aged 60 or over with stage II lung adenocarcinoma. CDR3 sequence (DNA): TGTGCCACGCGCGGAGTGGCCGGGGCCAACGTCCTGACTTTC. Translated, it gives CATRGVAGANVLTF.